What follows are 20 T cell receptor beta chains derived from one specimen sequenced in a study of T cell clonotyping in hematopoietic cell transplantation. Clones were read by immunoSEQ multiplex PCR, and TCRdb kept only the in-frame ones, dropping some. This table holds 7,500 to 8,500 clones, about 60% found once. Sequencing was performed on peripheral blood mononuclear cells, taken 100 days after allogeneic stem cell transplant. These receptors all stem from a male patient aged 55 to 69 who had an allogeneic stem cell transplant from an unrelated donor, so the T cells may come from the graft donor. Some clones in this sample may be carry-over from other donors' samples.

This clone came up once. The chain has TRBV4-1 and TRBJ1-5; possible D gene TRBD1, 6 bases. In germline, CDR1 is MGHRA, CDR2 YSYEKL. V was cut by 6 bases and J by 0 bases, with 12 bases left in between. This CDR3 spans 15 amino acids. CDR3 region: CASRQQGYSNQPQHF. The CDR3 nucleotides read TGCGCCAGCAGGCAACAGGGCTATAGCAATCAGCCCCAGCATTTT.

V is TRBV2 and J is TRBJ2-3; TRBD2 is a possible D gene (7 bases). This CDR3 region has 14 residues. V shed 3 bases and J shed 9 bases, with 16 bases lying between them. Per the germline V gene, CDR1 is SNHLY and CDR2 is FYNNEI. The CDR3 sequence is CASSEGGARETQYF. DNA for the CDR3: TGTGCCAGCAGTGAGGGGGGGGCCCGTGAAACGCAGTATTTT.

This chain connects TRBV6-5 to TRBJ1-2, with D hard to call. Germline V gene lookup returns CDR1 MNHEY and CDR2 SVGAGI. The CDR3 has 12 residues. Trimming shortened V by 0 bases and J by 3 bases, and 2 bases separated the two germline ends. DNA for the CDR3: TGTGCCAGCAGTTACTCGGACTATGGCTACACCTTC. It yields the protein CASSYSDYGYTF.

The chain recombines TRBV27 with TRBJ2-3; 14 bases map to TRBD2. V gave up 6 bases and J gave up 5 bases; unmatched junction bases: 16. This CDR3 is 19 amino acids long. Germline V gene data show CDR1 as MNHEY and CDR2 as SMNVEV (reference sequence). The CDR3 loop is CASSKPGLAGDPLGDTQYF. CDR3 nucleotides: TGTGCCAGCAGCAAACCGGGACTAGCGGGGGACCCCTTGGGAGATACGCAGTATTTT.

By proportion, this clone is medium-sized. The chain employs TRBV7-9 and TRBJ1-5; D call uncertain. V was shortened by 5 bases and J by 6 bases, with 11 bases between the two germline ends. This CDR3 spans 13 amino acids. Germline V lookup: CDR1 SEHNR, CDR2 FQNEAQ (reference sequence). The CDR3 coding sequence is TGTGCCAGCAGCCCCGGGGTCCTTCAGCCCCAGCATTTT. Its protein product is CASSPGVLQPQHF.

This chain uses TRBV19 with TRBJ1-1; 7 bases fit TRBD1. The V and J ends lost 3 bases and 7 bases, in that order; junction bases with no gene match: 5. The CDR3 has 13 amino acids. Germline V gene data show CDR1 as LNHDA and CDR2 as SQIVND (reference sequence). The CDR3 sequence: CASSISDRREAFF. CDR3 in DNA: TGTGCCAGTAGTATTTCGGACAGGCGTGAAGCTTTCTTT.

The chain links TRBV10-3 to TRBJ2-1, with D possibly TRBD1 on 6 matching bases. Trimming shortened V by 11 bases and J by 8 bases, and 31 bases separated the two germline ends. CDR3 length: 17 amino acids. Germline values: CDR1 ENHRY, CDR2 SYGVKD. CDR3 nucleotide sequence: TGTGCCGCCCTGGGGGCCCCAATGACCGGCCTTTTGGATGAGCAGTTCTTC. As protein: CAALGAPMTGLLDEQFF.

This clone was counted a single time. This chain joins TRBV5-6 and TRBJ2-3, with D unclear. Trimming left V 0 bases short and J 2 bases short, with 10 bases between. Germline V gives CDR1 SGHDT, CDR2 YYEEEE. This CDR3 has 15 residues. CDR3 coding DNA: TGTGCCAGCAGCTTGGCCCGCAGATTCACAGATACGCAGTATTTT. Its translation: CASSLARRFTDTQYF.

CDR3 residues: CASSRLMYNDEQYF. In DNA form, the CDR3 reads TGTGCCAGCAGCCGATTAATGTACAATGACGAGCAGTACTTC. This chain joins TRBV7-9 and TRBJ2-7, with unresolved D. Germline CDR1 SEHNR, CDR2 FQNEAQ (reference sequence). Deletions cut 5 bases from V and 5 bases from J, with 16 bases between. The CDR3 totals 14 residues. Filled out from reference TRBV7-9 and TRBJ2-7, the complete variable domain reads DTGVSQNPRHKITKRGQNVTFRCDPISEHNRLYWYRQTLGQGPEFLTYFQNEAQLEKSRLLSDRFSAERPKGSFSTLEIQRTEQGDSAMYLCASSRLMYNDEQYFGPGTRLTVT.

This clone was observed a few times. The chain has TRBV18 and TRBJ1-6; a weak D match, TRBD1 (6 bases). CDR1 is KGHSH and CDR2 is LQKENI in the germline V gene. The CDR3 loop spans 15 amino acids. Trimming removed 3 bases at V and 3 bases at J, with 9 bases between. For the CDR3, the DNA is TGTGCCAGCTCACCGACAGGCAACTATAATTCACCCCTCCACTTT. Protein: CASSPTGNYNSPLHF. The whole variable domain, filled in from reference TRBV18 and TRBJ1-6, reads NAGVMQNPRHLVRRRGQEARLRCSPMKGHSHVYWYRQLPEEGLKFMVYLQKENIIDESGMPKERFSAEFPKEGPSILRIQQVVRGDSAAYFCASSPTGNYNSPLHFGNGTRLTVT.

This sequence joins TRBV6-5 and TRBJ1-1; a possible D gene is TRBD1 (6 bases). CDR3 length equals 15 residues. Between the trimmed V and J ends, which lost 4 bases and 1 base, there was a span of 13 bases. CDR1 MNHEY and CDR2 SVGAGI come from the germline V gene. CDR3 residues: CASSLIGQQNTEAFF. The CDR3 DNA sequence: TGTGCCAGCAGTTTGATCGGACAGCAGAACACTGAAGCTTTCTTT.

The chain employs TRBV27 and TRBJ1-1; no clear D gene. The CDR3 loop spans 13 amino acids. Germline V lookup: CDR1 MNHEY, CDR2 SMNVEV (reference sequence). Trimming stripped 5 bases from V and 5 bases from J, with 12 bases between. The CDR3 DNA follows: TGTGCCAGCAGTGAAGCCCCGGGGACTGAAGCTTTCTTT. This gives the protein CASSEAPGTEAFF.

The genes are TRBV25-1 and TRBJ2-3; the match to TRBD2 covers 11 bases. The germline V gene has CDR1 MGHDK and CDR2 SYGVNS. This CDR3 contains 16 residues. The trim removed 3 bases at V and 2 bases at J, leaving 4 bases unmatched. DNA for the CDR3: TGTGCCAGCAGTGAGACTAGCGGGGATTTCACAGATACGCAGTATTTT. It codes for CASSETSGDFTDTQYF.

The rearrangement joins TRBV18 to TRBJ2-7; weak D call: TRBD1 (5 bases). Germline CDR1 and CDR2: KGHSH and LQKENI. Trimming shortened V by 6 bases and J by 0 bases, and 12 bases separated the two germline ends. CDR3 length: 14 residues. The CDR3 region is CASSQKGVSYEQYF. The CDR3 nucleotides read TGTGCCAGCTCCCAAAAAGGGGTCTCCTACGAGCAGTACTTC.

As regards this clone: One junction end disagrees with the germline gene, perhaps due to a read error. As DNA, the CDR3 is TGTGCCATCAGTGCCGGGACTCTGTTTGGGGACGGGGAGCTGTTTTTT. Protein product: CAISAGTLFGDGELFF. The gene calls are TRBV6-1 and TRBJ2-2, with D perhaps TRBD2 (6 bases). The CDR3 has 16 amino acids. Germline assignment: CDR1 MNHNS and CDR2 SASEGT.

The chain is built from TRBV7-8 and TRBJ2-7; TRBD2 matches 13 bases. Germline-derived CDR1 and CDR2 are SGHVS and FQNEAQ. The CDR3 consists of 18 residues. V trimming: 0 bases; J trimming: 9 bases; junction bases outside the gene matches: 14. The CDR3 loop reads CASSLALGGLAGEIGQYF. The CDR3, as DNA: TGTGCCAGCAGCTTAGCGCTGGGAGGACTAGCGGGAGAGATAGGGCAGTACTTC.

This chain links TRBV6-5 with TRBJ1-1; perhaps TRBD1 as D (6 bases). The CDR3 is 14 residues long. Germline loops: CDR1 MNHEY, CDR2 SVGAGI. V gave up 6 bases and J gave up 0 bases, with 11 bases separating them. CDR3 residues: CASRQGHLNTEAFF. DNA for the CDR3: TGTGCCAGCAGACAGGGACATCTGAACACTGAAGCTTTCTTT.

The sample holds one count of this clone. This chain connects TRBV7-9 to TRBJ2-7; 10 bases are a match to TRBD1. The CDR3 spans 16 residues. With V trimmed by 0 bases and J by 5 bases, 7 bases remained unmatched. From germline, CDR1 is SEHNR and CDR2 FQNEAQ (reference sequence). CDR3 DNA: TGTGCCAGCAGCTTAGCACGTGGACAGGGGGTCCACGAGCAGTACTTC. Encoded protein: CASSLARGQGVHEQYF.

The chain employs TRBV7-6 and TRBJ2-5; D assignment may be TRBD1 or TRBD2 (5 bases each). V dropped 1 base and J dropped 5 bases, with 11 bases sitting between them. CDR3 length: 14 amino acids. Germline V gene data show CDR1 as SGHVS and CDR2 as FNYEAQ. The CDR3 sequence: CASSLGGSRETQYF. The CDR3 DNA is TGTGCCAGCAGCTTAGGGGGGTCTCGGGAGACCCAGTACTTC.

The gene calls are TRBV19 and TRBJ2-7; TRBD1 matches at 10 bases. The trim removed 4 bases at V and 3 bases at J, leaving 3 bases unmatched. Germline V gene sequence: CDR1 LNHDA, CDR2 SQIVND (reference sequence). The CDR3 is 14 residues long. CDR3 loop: CASSKGQGFYEQYF. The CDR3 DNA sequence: TGTGCCAGTAGTAAGGGACAGGGGTTCTACGAGCAGTACTTC.